This TCR beta chain was sequenced during a study of CD8+ T cells in alopecia areata. Study observations and caveats: More clonal than normal scalp was lesional scalp, particularly alopecia totalis/universalis. Sequencing of scalp samples also includes resident alphabeta T cells from normal skin.

Investigators isolated RNA and reverse transcribed it into cDNA to act as the sequencing template. Measured with immunoSEQ multiplex PCR; TCRdb has only the in-frame clones, and not every one. The sample records approximately 29,000 clones, over 65% being singletons. A remark on this clone: What it binds is not known.

The CDR3 runs to 14 residues. With 0 bases removed from V and 3 bases from J, the gap between germline ends came to 6 bases. CDR1 PRHDT and CDR2 FYEKMQ come from the germline V gene (reference sequence). Sorting of CD4+ and CD8+ T cells was performed on PBMCs. Sample: NKG2D-low CD8+ T cells sorted from blood. The chain combines TRBV13 with TRBJ1-5; D gene uncertain. This receptor was obtained from a human donor with alopecia areata. CDR3 coding DNA: TGTGCCAGCAGCTTAGGGCGGAACAATCAGCCCCAGCATTTT. Translated: CASSLGRNNQPQHF.